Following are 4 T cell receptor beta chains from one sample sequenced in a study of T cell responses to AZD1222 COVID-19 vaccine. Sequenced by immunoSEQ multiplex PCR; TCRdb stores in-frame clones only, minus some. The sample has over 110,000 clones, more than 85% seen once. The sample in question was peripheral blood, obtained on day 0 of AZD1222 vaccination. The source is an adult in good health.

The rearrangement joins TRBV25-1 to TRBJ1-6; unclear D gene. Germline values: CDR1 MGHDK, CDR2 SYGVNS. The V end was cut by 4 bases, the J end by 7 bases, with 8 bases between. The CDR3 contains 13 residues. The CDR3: CASSGAVNSPLHF. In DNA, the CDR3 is TGTGCCAGCAGTGGAGCAGTAAATTCACCCCTCCACTTT.

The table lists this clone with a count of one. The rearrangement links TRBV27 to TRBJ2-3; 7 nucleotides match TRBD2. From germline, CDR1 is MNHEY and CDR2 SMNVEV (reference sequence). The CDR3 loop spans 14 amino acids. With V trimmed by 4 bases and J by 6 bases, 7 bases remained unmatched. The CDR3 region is CASSSPGLGDTQYF. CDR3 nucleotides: TGTGCCAGCAGTTCCCCCGGACTAGGGGATACGCAGTATTTT.

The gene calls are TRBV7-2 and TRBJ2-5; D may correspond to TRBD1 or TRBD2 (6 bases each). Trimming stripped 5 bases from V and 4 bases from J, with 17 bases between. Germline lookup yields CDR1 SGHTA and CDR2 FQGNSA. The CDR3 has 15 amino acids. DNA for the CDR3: TGTGCCAGCAGCCTAATGAGCGGAGGGGGAGAGACCCAGTACTTC. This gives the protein CASSLMSGGGETQYF.

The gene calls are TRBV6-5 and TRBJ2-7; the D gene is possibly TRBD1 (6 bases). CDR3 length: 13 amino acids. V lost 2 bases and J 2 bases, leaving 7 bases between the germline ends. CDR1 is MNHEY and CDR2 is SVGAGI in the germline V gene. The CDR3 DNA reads TGTGCCAGCAGTTACAGGGGGACCTACGAGCAGTACTTC. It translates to CASSYRGTYEQYF.